These 5 T cell receptor beta chains came from one sample sequenced in a study of blood T cell repertoires in COVID-19. The protocol was immunoSEQ multiplex PCR, while the TCRdb copy is restricted to in-frame clones and leaves out a portion. The data show about 210,000 clones, approximately 88% seen once. The specimen sequenced was PBMCs or T cells enriched from blood (not recorded which). These receptors all come from a woman under 30 who had recovered from COVID-19.

This clone was seen only a few times. The chain employs TRBV9 and TRBJ2-7; D is possibly TRBD1 (6 bases). The CDR3 consists of 13 residues. V was trimmed by 3 bases and J by 3 bases, leaving 10 bases between them. CDR1 and CDR2 (germline): SGDLS, YYNGEE. The CDR3 here is CASSGDIHYEQYF. CDR3 DNA sequence: TGTGCCAGCAGCGGGGACATACACTACGAGCAGTACTTC.

V is TRBV28 and J is TRBJ1-1; D remains ambiguous. The V and J ends lost 3 bases and 4 bases respectively, with 9 bases between them. Germline V gene data show CDR1 as MDHEN and CDR2 as SYDVKM. The CDR3 totals 13 residues. Written as DNA, the CDR3 is TGTGCCAGCAGTTTTTGGGGAGCCACTGAAGCTTTCTTT. It translates to CASSFWGATEAFF. The full variable domain, completed using reference TRBV28 and TRBJ1-1, is DVKVTQSSRYLVKRTGEKVFLECVQDMDHENMFWYRQDPGLGLRLIYFSYDVKMKEKGDIPEGYSVSREKKERFSLILESASTNQTSMYLCASSFWGATEAFFGQGTRLTVV.

The chain has TRBV29-1 and TRBJ2-5; D is ambiguous. Germline-derived CDR1 and CDR2 are SQVTM and ANQGSEA. CDR3 length equals 13 residues. Trimming removed 0 bases at V and 0 bases at J, with 5 bases between. The CDR3 DNA follows: TGCAGCGTTGAAGAAGAGAACCAAGAGACCCAGTACTTC. Translation: CSVEEENQETQYF.

The chain carries TRBV3-1 (or the pseudogene TRBV3-2) and TRBJ1-1, with 9 bases aligning to TRBD1. V trimming: 4 bases; J trimming: 1 base; junction bases outside the gene matches: 4. The CDR3 is 15 amino acids. Germline V CDR1 and CDR2: LGHDT, YNNKEL (reference sequence). The CDR3 DNA reads TGTGCCAGCAGCCGCCCGGGACAGGGGAACACTGAAGCTTTCTTT. As protein: CASSRPGQGNTEAFF.

The chain recombines TRBV11-2 with TRBJ2-1, with 7 bases lining up with TRBD1. With 7 bases clipped from V and 7 bases from J, the junction kept 4 bases outside the gene matches. CDR3 size: 12 residues. Germline loops: CDR1 SGHAT, CDR2 FQNNGV. CDR3 protein: CASKGAGNEQFF. The CDR3 DNA reads as TGTGCCAGCAAGGGGGCAGGGAATGAGCAGTTCTTC. The full variable domain, completed using reference TRBV11-2 and TRBJ2-1, is EAGVAQSPRYKIIEKRQSVAFWCNPISGHATLYWYQQILGQGPKLLIQFQNNGVVDDSQLPKDRFSAERLKGVDSTLKIQPAKLEDSAVYLCASKGAGNEQFFGPGTRLTVL.